This record concerns one TCR beta chain sequence. Germline V CDR1 and CDR2: SGHNT, YYREEE (reference sequence). V was trimmed by 5 bases and J by 1 base, leaving 15 bases between them. The CDR3 runs to 15 residues. This sample was included in a study of control samples from healthy donors and cancer patients. Repertoires were generated with immunoSEQ multiplex PCR, while TCRdb's copy carries only in-frame clones and drops some. The sample lists tens of thousands of clones; under 95% were seen once. The sequence was obtained from a woman between 40 and 50 years old with head and neck cancer. Material: PBMCs. The V call is TRBV5-4, the J call TRBJ2-5; the D gene is possibly TRBD1 (6 bases). The CDR3 nucleotides are TGTGCCAGCAGGGGCCGGGACAAGACCCAAGAGACCCAGTACTTC. Translating it yields CASRGRDKTQETQYF.